A selection of T cell receptor beta chains follows, all from one sample in a study of blood T cell repertoires in COVID-19. The protocol was immunoSEQ multiplex PCR, while the TCRdb copy is restricted to in-frame clones and leaves out a portion. Of 70,000 to 95,000 clones listed, under 90% are singletons. Sequenced input: peripheral blood. These receptors all stem from a human donor in a cohort sampled during active COVID-19. Both conserved end residues are part of each CDR3. The D gene is left open where the match is weak. The size entry is marked missing in some rows and otherwise reads once, few, many or a size class.

V gene	clone size	D gene	J gene	CDR3 protein	CDR3 DNA
TRBV10-3	-	TRBD1	TRBJ1-2	CAISPGQNYGYTF	TGTGCCATCAGTCCGGGACAGAACTATGGCTACACCTTC
TRBV5-4	-	TRBD1	TRBJ2-1	CASSSQGSSYNEQFF	TGTGCCAGCAGCTCACAGGGGAGCTCCTACAATGAGCAGTTCTTC
TRBV27	-	TRBD1	TRBJ1-5	CASSQHGTAYSNQPQHF	TGTGCCAGCAGCCAGCATGGGACAGCTTATAGCAATCAGCCCCAGCATTTT
TRBV6-1	-	-	TRBJ2-2	CASSEATQGELFF	TGTGCCAGCAGTGAAGCCACCCAGGGGGAGCTGTTTTTT
TRBV12-3/TRBV12-4	-	-	TRBJ2-7	CASSGAQVSEQYF	TGTGCCAGCAGTGGGGCCCAAGTGTCCGAGCAGTACTTC
TRBV19	-	-	TRBJ2-1	CASSIAGGPNNEQFF	TGTGCCAGTAGTATAGCCGGGGGGCCGAACAATGAGCAGTTCTTC
TRBV2	-	TRBD2	TRBJ2-3	CASRRWNSGLGTDTQYF	TGTGCCAGCAGGAGGTGGAATAGCGGGCTGGGGACAGATACGCAGTATTTT
TRBV5-5	once	-	TRBJ1-5	CASSLSAGGNQPQHF	TGTGCCAGCAGCTTGTCGGCAGGGGGCAATCAGCCCCAGCATTTT
TRBV4-1	-	TRBD2	TRBJ2-7	CASGRQTSGLYEQYF	TGCGCCAGCGGACGCCAGACTAGCGGCCTCTACGAGCAGTACTTC
TRBV6-5	-	-	TRBJ1-2	CASSSPGGNYGYTF	TGTGCCAGCAGTTCTCCGGGGGGGAACTATGGCTACACCTTC
TRBV28	-	-	TRBJ1-1	CASSPQGRHRNTEAFF	TGTGCCAGCAGTCCTCAAGGCCGGCACAGGAACACTGAAGCTTTCTTT
TRBV10-2	-	-	TRBJ2-3	CASSLEFTDTQYF	TGCGCCAGCAGCCTAGAATTCACAGATACGCAGTATTTT
TRBV29-1	-	TRBD1	TRBJ1-2	CSVGQGFYGYTF	TGCAGCGTCGGACAGGGGTTCTATGGCTACACCTTC
TRBV11-3	-	-	TRBJ1-2	CASFRGRVTRGYGYTF	TGTGCCAGCTTCCGGGGTAGAGTTACGAGAGGCTATGGCTACACCTTC
TRBV6-5	-	TRBD1	TRBJ1-1	CASRGGQLNTEAFF	TGTGCCAGCAGGGGGGGACAGTTGAACACTGAAGCTTTCTTT
TRBV10-3	-	TRBD1	TRBJ1-1	CAISDPGQVNTEAFF	TGTGCCATCAGTGACCCCGGACAGGTGAACACTGAAGCTTTCTTT
TRBV10-1	-	TRBD1	TRBJ2-2	CASNDRVGIGELFF	TGCGCCAGCAACGACAGGGTTGGGATTGGGGAGCTGTTTTTT
TRBV4-1	-	-	TRBJ1-1	CASSQDRGTEAFF	TGCGCCAGCAGCCAAGATAGGGGGACTGAAGCTTTCTTT
TRBV3-1/TRBV3-2	-	-	TRBJ1-2	CASSQPTERGGYTF	TGTGCCAGCAGCCAGCCGACGGAACGGGGTGGCTACACCTTC
TRBV5-1	few	TRBD2	TRBJ2-7	CASSLPGLAGEQYF	TGCGCCAGCAGCTTGCCGGGACTAGCGGGGGAGCAGTACTTC
TRBV27	few	TRBD1	TRBJ1-5	CASSIGTGGNQPQHF	TGTGCCAGCAGTATCGGGACAGGGGGTAATCAGCCCCAGCATTTT
TRBV5-1	once	-	TRBJ1-4	CASSLSGGATNEKLFF	TGCGCCAGCAGCTTGAGCGGGGGTGCAACTAATGAAAAACTGTTTTTT
TRBV7-2	-	-	TRBJ2-7	CASSQSTGNYEQYF	TGTGCCAGCAGCCAAAGCACAGGAAACTACGAGCAGTACTTC
TRBV19	-	TRBD2	TRBJ2-1	CASRKLGLAGASSYNEQFF	TGTGCCAGTAGAAAATTGGGACTAGCGGGGGCCAGCTCCTACAATGAGCAGTTCTTC
TRBV27	-	-	TRBJ2-3	CASSSSGGSTDTQYF	TGTGCCAGCAGTTCGTCAGGGGGGAGCACAGATACGCAGTATTTT
TRBV5-1	-	TRBD1	TRBJ2-3	CASTQGARTFTDTQYF	TGCGCCAGCACACAGGGGGCCCGGACGTTCACAGATACGCAGTATTTT
TRBV19	-	-	TRBJ2-1	CASSINYPYNEQFF	TGTGCCAGTAGTATTAACTACCCCTACAATGAGCAGTTCTTC
TRBV25-1	-	TRBD2	TRBJ2-1	CASRRGLADSSYNEQFF	TGTGCCAGCAGGCGGGGACTAGCGGACAGCTCCTACAATGAGCAGTTCTTC
TRBV3-1/TRBV3-2	-	TRBD1	TRBJ2-2	CASNDRANTGELFF	TGTGCCAGCAACGACAGGGCTAACACCGGGGAGCTGTTTTTT
TRBV10-3	few	TRBD1	TRBJ1-2	CAISGTGDYGYTF	TGTGCCATCTCCGGGACAGGGGACTATGGCTACACCTTC
TRBV11-3	-	-	TRBJ2-3	CASSFYPDTQYF	TGTGCCAGCAGCTTTTATCCAGATACGCAGTATTTT
TRBV30	-	TRBD1	TRBJ1-6	CAWLGQGKGSPLHF	TGTGCCTGGTTAGGACAGGGAAAGGGCTCACCCCTCCACTTT
TRBV7-2	-	-	TRBJ2-1	CASSARGMLEQFF	TGTGCCAGCAGCGCCCGGGGGATGCTTGAGCAGTTCTTC
TRBV10-2	once	-	TRBJ1-5	CASSAQGNQPQHF	TGCGCCAGCAGTGCGCAGGGTAATCAGCCCCAGCATTTT
TRBV19	-	TRBD1	TRBJ1-2	CASSTHRDRGSRGYTF	TGTGCCAGTAGTACTCACCGGGACAGGGGATCACGGGGCTACACCTTC
TRBV7-3	-	TRBD2	TRBJ2-1	CASSLNAGGSYNEQFF	TGTGCCAGCAGCTTAAATGCGGGAGGCTCCTACAATGAGCAGTTCTTC
TRBV19	-	-	TRBJ1-6	CASSIAGLNSPLHF	TGTGCCAGTAGTATCGCGGGGCTGAATTCACCCCTCCACTTT
TRBV6-4	-	-	TRBJ2-1	CASSDAGLGSYNEQFF	TGTGCCAGCAGTGACGCGGGTTTGGGTTCCTACAATGAGCAGTTCTTC
TRBV28	-	TRBD1	TRBJ2-1	CASSLGDRVGSEQFF	TGTGCCAGCAGTTTGGGGGACAGGGTGGGTAGTGAGCAGTTCTTC
TRBV27	-	-	TRBJ2-7	CASSLSGDYEQYF	TGTGCCAGCAGTTTGTCAGGGGACTACGAGCAGTACTTC
TRBV11-1	-	TRBD1	TRBJ1-2	CASSPGTAYYGYTF	TGTGCCAGCAGCCCTGGGACAGCTTATTATGGCTACACCTTC
TRBV14	-	TRBD1	TRBJ2-3	CASSHPGGRVTDTQYF	TGTGCCAGCAGCCACCCAGGGGGCCGGGTGACAGATACGCAGTATTTT
TRBV6-1	-	-	TRBJ1-5	CASSESATVVYSNQPQHF	TGTGCCAGCAGTGAATCGGCGACAGTTGTTTATAGCAATCAGCCCCAGCATTTT
TRBV2	-	TRBD1	TRBJ1-1	CASSLDRGPNTEAFF	TGTGCCAGCAGTCTTGACAGGGGTCCTAACACTGAAGCTTTCTTT
TRBV7-3	-	TRBD1	TRBJ2-7	CASSSTGESSEQYF	TGTGCCAGCAGCTCGACAGGGGAAAGTAGCGAGCAGTACTTC
TRBV19	-	TRBD1	TRBJ1-2	CASIPSGTGAMVDRYTF	TGTGCCAGTATTCCCTCGGGGACAGGAGCGATGGTTGATCGCTACACCTTC
TRBV11-2	few	TRBD1	TRBJ1-1	CASSLVTGMNTEAFF	TGTGCCAGCAGCTTAGTGACAGGGATGAACACTGAAGCTTTCTTT
TRBV18	few	-	TRBJ1-3	CASSPQGMRNTIYF	TGTGCCAGCTCACCCCAGGGGATGCGAAACACCATATATTTT
TRBV7-2	-	-	TRBJ2-1	CASSFQAGRSYNEQFF	TGTGCCAGCAGCTTCCAAGCGGGTCGCTCCTACAATGAGCAGTTCTTC
TRBV30	-	-	TRBJ1-2	CAGGGIGYTF	TGTGCCGGGGGTGGTATTGGCTACACCTTC
TRBV19	-	-	TRBJ2-2	CASSIPRGGALNTGELFF	TGTGCCAGTAGTATCCCCCGTGGAGGGGCTCTGAACACCGGGGAGCTGTTTTTT